Following are 32 T cell receptor beta chains from one sample sequenced in a study of regulatory T cells in long-lasting Graves disease. Researchers made TCR beta libraries by using iRepertoire HTBI primers and running Arm-PCR on CDR3 regions. A single record per CDR3 protein comes from TCRdb applying MiXCR to the multiplex PCR reads. The sample yields some 500,000 distinct CDR3 sequences, approximately 15% seen once. Time point defined: newly diagnosed GD, antithyroid drugs for less than 3 months. The TCR library used RNA extracted from PBMCs. These data were also filed under a second study, of T cells in Graves' hyperthyroidism and ophthalmopathy.

This material consisted of peripheral blood mononuclear cells (PBMCs), taken at new diagnosis, from a patient treated with antithyroid drugs. These receptor sequences come from a man aged 25-45 years with Graves disease.

This clonotype was detected many times. The CDR3 DNA reads as TGTGCCAGCAGCCGTGGCGGGACAGGGGCCTACGAGCAGTACTTC. The encoded protein is CASSRGGTGAYEQYF. The chain recombines TRBV28 with TRBJ2-7; 10 nucleotides align to TRBD1. Looked up from germline, CDR1 is MDHEN and CDR2 is SYDVKM. Losses at the gene ends were 6 bases for V and 2 bases for J; bases not matched to a gene: 7. This CDR3 is built from 15 residues.

This clonotype was detected only once. A much bigger clone sits one base away, suggesting this may be a read error. The chain carries TRBV10-3 and TRBJ2-1; D is possibly TRBD2 (6 bases). CDR1 and CDR2 from the germline V gene are ENHRY and SYGVKD. V lost 0 bases to trimming and J lost 7 bases, with 13 bases between them. This CDR3 region has 15 residues. The CDR3 loop is CAISESKTGGNEQFF. CDR3 DNA sequence: TGTGCCATCAGTGAGTCAAAAACCGGAGGGAATGAGCAGTTCTTC.

Ten or more counts support this clonotype. The chain uses TRBV20-1 and TRBJ2-7; TRBD1 aligns across 10 bases. Per the germline V gene, CDR1 is DFQATT and CDR2 is SNEGSKA (reference sequence). The CDR3 has 13 residues. Germline trimming cut 7 bases from V and 3 bases from J; bases unmatched to any gene: 6. The CDR3 loop is CSGRDRGFYEQYF. The DNA of the CDR3 is TGCAGTGGCCGGGACAGGGGATTCTACGAGCAGTACTTC.

This clonotype was detected only a few times. This chain connects TRBV7-9 to TRBJ2-6; no clear D gene. Between the trimmed V and J ends, which lost 3 bases and 0 bases, there was a span of 6 bases. This CDR3 is built from 15 residues. CDR1 and CDR2 (germline): SEHNR, FQNEAQ (reference sequence). The DNA of the CDR3 is TGTGCCAGCAGCTTCCTTTACTCTGGGGCCAACGTCCTGACTTTC. This encodes CASSFLYSGANVLTF.

The V call is TRBV27, the J call TRBJ2-2, with 7 bases matching TRBD2. This CDR3 has 15 amino acids. V trimming: 3 bases; J trimming: 6 bases; junction bases outside the gene matches: 7. CDR1 is MNHEY and CDR2 is SMNVEV in the germline V gene (reference sequence). CDR3 loop: CASSFWGGGAGELFF. CDR3 nucleotides: TGTGCCAGCAGTTTTTGGGGGGGTGGGGCCGGGGAGCTGTTTTTT.

Many counts were recorded for this clonotype. The chain joins TRBV7-2 to TRBJ1-2; possibly TRBD1 for D (5 bases). The CDR3 sequence is 15 residues long. Germline assignment: CDR1 SGHTA and CDR2 FQGNSA. With 5 bases removed from V and 5 bases from J, the gap between germline ends came to 18 bases. CDR3 residues: CASSLRDELSYGYTF. The CDR3, as DNA: TGTGCCAGCAGCCTCCGGGACGAACTGAGTTATGGCTACACCTTC.

As for this clonotype: One base away lies a much larger clone, so this may be a sequencing read error. The chain is built from TRBV20-1 and TRBJ2-5; D could derive from TRBD1 or TRBD2 (5 bases each). The germline V and J ends were trimmed by 5 bases and 11 bases, with 33 bases remaining between them. The V gene's germline CDR1 is DFQATT and CDR2 SNEGSKA (reference sequence). The CDR3 has 17 residues. CDR3 coding DNA: TGCAGTGCTCCCCGGACTCTAACCCCAGGGCCTCACAATGAGCAGTACTTC. Encoded protein: CSAPRTLTPGPHNEQYF.

This clonotype was detected many times. V gene TRBV20-1 combines with J gene TRBJ2-5, with D perhaps assigned TRBD1 or TRBD2 (6 bases each). CDR1 DFQATT and CDR2 SNEGSKA come from the germline V gene (reference sequence). The ends were cut back, 1 base at V and 5 bases at J, with 11 bases in the middle. The CDR3 loop spans 13 amino acids. The CDR3 DNA is TGCAGTGCTAGAGTCCCGGGGGCGGAGACCCAGTACTTC. This sequence encodes CSARVPGAETQYF.

This clonotype has ten or more counts. V and J are TRBV20-1 and TRBJ2-5, with TRBD1 matching 7 bases. The CDR3 covers 14 residues. With 5 bases clipped from V and 4 bases from J, the junction kept 10 bases outside the gene matches. Germline assignment: CDR1 DFQATT and CDR2 SNEGSKA (reference sequence). DNA of the CDR3: TGCAGTGCTCTTATGAGGACAGGATCAGAGACCCAGTACTTC. Translation: CSALMRTGSETQYF.

The table lists this clonotype with a few counts. The chain links TRBV6-2 or TRBV6-3 to TRBJ1-1, with D possibly matching TRBD1 (5 bases). In germline, CDR1 is MNHEY, CDR2 SVGEGT. V was shortened by 1 base and J by 7 bases, with 7 bases between the two germline ends. CDR3 length: 12 residues. The CDR3 DNA reads TGTGCCAGCAGTTACTGGAGGGGTGAAGCTTTCTTT. This encodes CASSYWRGEAFF.

This clonotype was recorded many times. The genes are TRBV7-2 and TRBJ2-1, with D perhaps matching TRBD1 (6 bases). V gave up 5 bases and J gave up 15 bases, with 17 bases separating them. Germline CDR1 reads SGHTA; CDR2 reads FQGNSA. This CDR3 is 12 amino acids long. The CDR3 DNA reads TGTGCCAGCAGCCTATTGGACAGCGTCACGTTCTTC. Its translation is CASSLLDSVTFF.

This clonotype has more than one count but fewer than ten. The chain has TRBV19 and TRBJ2-7; TRBD1 is a possible D gene (6 bases). The ends were cut back, 10 bases at V and 2 bases at J, with 18 bases in the middle. The CDR3 is 14 residues long. The germline V gene has CDR1 LNHDA and CDR2 SQIVND (reference sequence). CDR3 loop: CATADWDTTYEQYF. DNA for the CDR3: TGTGCCACTGCGGACTGGGACACCACCTACGAGCAGTACTTC.

This clonotype appeared many times. This chain connects TRBV29-1 to TRBJ2-5; no clear D. Germline-derived CDR1 and CDR2 are SQVTM and ANQGSEA. Between the trimmed V and J ends, which lost 1 base and 0 bases, there was a span of 12 bases. The CDR3 spans 15 residues. Here the CDR3 reads CSVEGEGPYQETQYF. As DNA, the CDR3 is TGCAGCGTTGAAGGTGAAGGACCGTACCAAGAGACCCAGTACTTC.

This clonotype has only a few counts. The chain employs TRBV18 and TRBJ2-5, with 8 bases fitting TRBD2. J was trimmed by 5 bases and V by 6 bases; bases with no gene match: 14. There are 16 residues in the CDR3. The germline V gene has CDR1 KGHSH and CDR2 LQKENI. The CDR3 loop is CASSRNSGSGGETQYF. The CDR3 bases are TGTGCCAGCTCGCGTAACAGCGGGAGTGGAGGTGAGACCCAGTACTTC.

This clonotype was detected many times. V gene TRBV6-1 combines with J gene TRBJ2-1; D possibly corresponds to TRBD2 (7 bases). V was pared by 5 bases and J by 3 bases, with 14 bases between. This CDR3 region has 15 residues. Germline V lookup: CDR1 MNHNS, CDR2 SASEGT. The CDR3 nucleotides read TGTGCCAGCAGTCTCTGGGGGGGCAGCTACAATGAGCAGTTCTTC. Its translation is CASSLWGGSYNEQFF.

This clonotype was detected many times. The chain couples TRBV12-3 or TRBV12-4 to TRBJ2-2; possible D gene TRBD2, 5 bases. V lost 6 bases and J 1 base, leaving 15 bases between the germline ends. This CDR3 is 16 amino acids long. The CDR3 nucleotides are TGTGCCAGCAGCCCGAGGGTGGGTTGGAACACCGGGGAGCTGTTTTTT. Protein sequence: CASSPRVGWNTGELFF.

The table lists this clonotype with many counts. The CDR3, as DNA: TGTGCCAGCAGCCCGTGGGGGACTAGCGGCTCCTACAATGAGCAGTTCTTC. This gives the protein CASSPWGTSGSYNEQFF. The chain couples TRBV9 to TRBJ2-1; 11 bases map to TRBD2. This CDR3 region has 17 residues. Trimming cost V 4 bases and J 0 bases; bases outside gene matches: 6. In germline, CDR1 is SGDLS, CDR2 YYNGEE.

The table lists this clonotype with a few counts. This chain uses TRBV2 with TRBJ1-5, with D uncertain. CDR3 length: 12 amino acids. Germline V gene data show CDR1 as SNHLY and CDR2 as FYNNEI. V lost 6 bases and J 9 bases, leaving 12 bases between the germline ends. CDR3 sequence reads: CASRESRPPQHF. The CDR3 DNA is TGTGCCAGCAGGGAGTCCCGCCCGCCCCAGCATTTT.

The sample holds many counts of this clonotype. The chain combines TRBV5-1 with TRBJ2-3; 7 nucleotides agree with TRBD2. J lost 5 bases, V lost 3 bases, and 6 bases had no gene match. From germline, CDR1 is SGHRS and CDR2 YFSETQ. The CDR3 runs 14 residues. The CDR3 here is CASSSLAEVDTQYF. CDR3 DNA: TGCGCCAGCAGCTCGCTAGCGGAGGTAGATACGCAGTATTTT.

The chain recombines TRBV20-1 with TRBJ2-1, with D tentatively TRBD2 (5 bases). With 0 bases removed from V and 0 bases from J, the gap between germline ends came to 12 bases. This CDR3 has 16 residues. The V gene's germline CDR1 is DFQATT and CDR2 SNEGSKA (reference sequence). The CDR3 loop is CSARDREADSYNEQFF. In DNA form, the CDR3 reads TGCAGTGCTAGAGATAGGGAAGCGGACTCCTACAATGAGCAGTTCTTC.

This clonotype was seen repeatedly, ten times or more. V usage is TRBV15 and J usage is TRBJ2-7, with 7 nucleotides matching TRBD1. This CDR3 is 13 amino acids long. Trimming removed 2 bases from V and 7 bases from J; junction bases left unmatched: 5. From germline, CDR1 is LNHNV and CDR2 YYDKDF (reference sequence). DNA for the CDR3: TGTGCCACCAGCAGAAGAGACAGGGAAGAGCAGTACTTC. Amino acid sequence: CATSRRDREEQYF. The whole variable domain, remainder taken from reference TRBV15 and TRBJ2-7, is DAMVIQNPRYQVTQFGKPVTLSCSQTLNHNVMYWYQQKSSQAPKLLFHYYDKDFNNEADTPDNFQSRRPNTSFCFLDIRSPGLGDTAMYLCATSRRDREEQYFGPGTRLTVT.

As to this clonotype: This could be a read error, since a much larger clone is one nucleotide away. The chain's CDR3 is CSARQGSGELFF. CDR3 nucleotides: TGCAGTGCTAGACAGGGCTCCGGGGAGCTGTTTTTT. The genes are TRBV20-1 and TRBJ2-2; TRBD1 might be the D (5 bases). The CDR3 runs to 12 residues. CDR1 and CDR2 from the germline V gene are DFQATT and SNEGSKA (reference sequence). Trimming took 2 bases from V and 6 from J, leaving 7 bases between them.

Many counts were recorded for this clonotype. The V gene is TRBV2, the J gene TRBJ2-2, with 9 nucleotides matching TRBD1. V lost 6 bases, J lost 1 base, and 0 bases stayed unmatched. CDR1 and CDR2 (germline): SNHLY, FYNNEI. This CDR3 is 14 amino acids long. CDR3 loop: CASRGQGNTGELFF. The CDR3 DNA follows: TGTGCCAGCAGGGGACAGGGGAACACCGGGGAGCTGTTTTTT.

This clonotype has a handful of counts. The rearrangement links TRBV7-7 to TRBJ2-1; the D gene is possibly TRBD2 (6 bases). Deletions cut 2 bases from V and 6 bases from J, with 11 bases between. This CDR3 is 14 amino acids long. Germline V lookup: CDR1 SSHAT, CDR2 FNYEAQ (reference sequence). The CDR3 here is CASSLNGGPNEQFF. Written as DNA, the CDR3 is TGTGCCAGCAGCTTAAATGGAGGGCCCAATGAGCAGTTCTTC.

The DNA of the CDR3 is TGTGCCACCGGTCCGACCGGGACTGTACATACCCGCTCCTACAATGAGCAGTTCTTC. As protein: CATGPTGTVHTRSYNEQFF. V usage is TRBV24-1 and J usage is TRBJ2-1; tentatively, D is TRBD2 (6 bases). In germline, CDR1 is KGHDR, CDR2 SFDVKD. The CDR3 is made up of 19 amino acids. The ends were cut back, 9 bases at V and 0 bases at J, with 26 bases in the middle.

In DNA form, the CDR3 reads TGTGCCAGCAGCTTTCAACAGGGGGCGCGTGCAGATACGCAGTATTTT. It encodes CASSFQQGARADTQYF. The rearrangement links TRBV5-6 to TRBJ2-3; 9 bases fit TRBD1. The CDR3 has 16 residues. Losses at the gene ends were 2 bases for V and 4 bases for J; bases not matched to a gene: 8. The germline V gene encodes CDR1 SGHDT and CDR2 YYEEEE.

The J gene is TRBJ2-2, the V gene TRBV20-1; D ambiguous. V lost 3 bases and J lost 5, with 10 bases in between. Germline CDR1 and CDR2: DFQATT and SNEGSKA (reference sequence). There are 13 residues in the CDR3. The chain's CDR3 is CSASRILTGELFF. The CDR3 nucleotides read TGCAGTGCTAGTAGAATTCTAACCGGGGAGCTGTTTTTT.

This clonotype was seen ten or more times. The chain employs TRBV20-1 and TRBJ1-1; maybe TRBD1 (5 bases). The germline V gene has CDR1 DFQATT and CDR2 SNEGSKA (reference sequence). The CDR3 length is 14 residues. V was shortened by 2 bases and J by 5 bases, with 15 bases between the two germline ends. The chain's CDR3 is CSARPGGGWTEAFF. The CDR3 region has the DNA TGCAGTGCTAGACCCGGCGGGGGTTGGACTGAAGCTTTCTTT.

Many counts were recorded for this clonotype. The gene calls are TRBV18 and TRBJ2-3; D unresolved. The V end was cut by 6 bases, the J end by 0 bases, with 13 bases between. In germline, CDR1 is KGHSH, CDR2 LQKENI. The length of the CDR3 is 15 residues. CDR3 coding DNA: TGTGCCAGCTCCACCAGGACGCCAAGCACAGATACGCAGTATTTT. Translated, it gives CASSTRTPSTDTQYF. Complete variable domain (other parts from reference TRBV18 and TRBJ2-3): NAGVMQNPRHLVRRRGQEARLRCSPMKGHSHVYWYRQLPEEGLKFMVYLQKENIIDESGMPKERFSAEFPKEGPSILRIQQVVRGDSAAYFCASSTRTPSTDTQYFGPGTRLTVL.

This clonotype was recorded at least ten times. V is TRBV5-1 and J is TRBJ1-1; D may be TRBD1 (6 bases). The CDR3 runs to 14 residues. The germline V gene encodes CDR1 SGHRS and CDR2 YFSETQ. The V and J ends lost 4 bases and 2 bases respectively, with 12 bases between them. In nucleotides, the CDR3 is TGCGCCAGCAGCACCCTGGACAGAAACACTGAAGCTTTCTTT. Its translation is CASSTLDRNTEAFF.

This clonotype came up many times. The chain combines TRBV6-1 with TRBJ1-3; no clear D gene. The germline V gene has CDR1 MNHNS and CDR2 SASEGT. V lost 5 bases, J lost 0 bases, and 17 bases lay in between. The CDR3 covers 17 residues. The CDR3 loop is CASSMTELTRSGNTIYF. Here the CDR3 DNA reads TGTGCCAGCAGTATGACGGAGTTGACGCGCTCTGGAAACACCATATATTTT.

This clonotype was seen many times. The chain is built from TRBV10-3 and TRBJ1-5; D remains ambiguous. Between the trimmed V and J ends, which lost 2 bases and 6 bases, there was a span of 11 bases. The CDR3 runs to 14 residues. CDR1 is ENHRY and CDR2 is SYGVKD in the germline V gene. The CDR3: CAISEAGLGQPQHF. CDR3 nucleotide sequence: TGTGCCATCAGTGAGGCAGGACTTGGTCAGCCCCAGCATTTT.